This T cell receptor beta chain was profiled in a study of beta chain features in type 1 diabetes. In the case of this clone: Its matching antigen is unknown.

The single heparinised draw taken from each donor contained approximately 100 mL of blood on average. Sorted CD4+ subsets: naive, central memory, regulatory, stem cell-like memory (CD45RO/CCR7/CD25/CD127/CD95/CD27 panel). Sorted populations all had greater than 95% purity. Germline CDR1 and CDR2: MDHEN and SYDVKM. The ends lost 5 bases at V and 6 bases at J; junction bases unmatched: 5. This CDR3 is built from 13 residues. Study conclusions and caveats: Moderate but significant shortening of TCRB CDR3s was recorded in all four CD4+ subsets from Type 1 diabetes patients.

Every isolated RNA sample was fully reverse transcribed, so sequencing captured expressed TCRB transcripts. Regulatory, naive and central memory T cell samples averaged approximately 3.9 million reads. Libraries were prepared by immunoSEQ multiplex PCR; TCRdb keeps only in-frame clonotypes and omits some of them. This table holds around 150,000 clones, 63% found once. The TCR comes from a man younger than 40 with type 1 diabetes. Sequenced: naive CD4+ T cells from blood. The chain joins TRBV28 to TRBJ1-2, with 8 positions matching TRBD1. The CDR3 coding sequence is TGTGCCAGCAGTCTCACAGGGGGAAATGGCTACACCTTC. Translated: CASSLTGGNGYTF.